The clone carrying this T cell receptor (beta chain) was seen many times. Germline CDR1 reads SGDLS; CDR2 reads YYNGEE. V lost 4 bases, J lost 0 bases, and 4 bases lay in between. CDR3 length: 13 amino acids. This sample stems from a study of human T cells and chemical hapten exposure. Time point denoted: pre-sensitization, week 0. Treatment noted: therapeutic diphenylcyclopropenone sensitization with weekly scalp DPC. TCRdb reprocessed the RACE reads with MiXCR, giving one entry per CDR3 protein. The sample has more than 250,000 distinct CDR3 sequences; around 7.3% are singletons. The chain is built from TRBV9 and TRBJ2-2; D remains ambiguous. The TCR was taken from a man between 18 and 29 years old with alopecia areata. Some clones in this sample may be carry-over from other donors' samples. The starting material was whole blood, obtained in connection with sensitization to the hapten diphenylcyclopropenone (DPC). The CDR3 loop reads CASSTPNTGELFF. The CDR3 DNA reads as TGTGCCAGCAGCACCCCGAACACCGGGGAGCTGTTTTTT.